These T cell receptor beta chains were read from a single sample in a study of T cells in Graves' hyperthyroidism and ophthalmopathy. TCRdb re-analysed the multiplex PCR reads in MiXCR, keeping a single row per CDR3 protein. The sample yields hundreds of thousands of distinct CDR3 sequences, 45% seen once. Sequencing input: peripheral blood or thyroid tissue (not recorded which). The origin of the receptors is an adult man with Graves' disease, either hyperthyroidism or ophthalmopathy (not recorded which). Both conserved end residues are part of each CDR3. A D gene is named only where the DNA matches it firmly. Where a row states a size, it is once, few, many or the class of an expanded clone; other rows omit it.

-	TRBV24-1	TRBJ2-5	many	TGTGCCACCAGTGACTACGGAGGGACCCAAGAGACCCAGTACTTC	CATSDYGGTQETQYF
-	TRBV20-1	TRBJ1-2	many	TGCAGTGCGCCGCAAGTCAGTGGCTACACCTTC	CSAPQVSGYTF
TRBD1	TRBV7-9	TRBJ1-4	-	TGTGCCAGCAGCTCGGGACAGAGGGCGTTTAATGAAAAACTGTTTTTT	CASSSGQRAFNEKLFF
-	TRBV6-5	TRBJ1-5	-	TGTGCCTCTTTGGGGGCGAACAATCAGCCCCAGCATTTT	CASLGANNQPQHF
-	TRBV7-9	TRBJ1-2	-	TGTGCCAGCAGCCGGACTGCCGGGGTAGTCTATGGCTACACCTTC	CASSRTAGVVYGYTF
TRBD1	TRBV7-4	TRBJ1-6	-	TGTGCCAGCGCTTCCGGGACAGGAAATTCACCCCTCCACTTT	CASASGTGNSPLHF
-	TRBV11-2	TRBJ1-2	once	TGTGCCATCAGCAGGGACTATGGCTACACCTTC	CAISRDYGYTF
-	TRBV6-2/TRBV6-3	TRBJ1-3	once	TGTGCCAGCAGTTACTCGGAGGCGGGAAACACCATATATTTT	CASSYSEAGNTIYF
-	TRBV5-4	TRBJ2-2	few	TGTGCCAGCAGCCCCGTACGTGGCGGGGAGCTGTTTTTT	CASSPVRGGELFF
TRBD1	TRBV7-8	TRBJ1-5	many	TGTGCCAGCAGCTTAGTGACAGGGGGGAATCAGCCCCAGCATTTT	CASSLVTGGNQPQHF
-	TRBV29-1	TRBJ1-2	-	TGCAGCGTTGAAGCCGACTATGGCTACACCTTC	CSVEADYGYTF
TRBD1	TRBV19	TRBJ1-6	-	TGTGCCAGTAGTTTCAAGGGACAGGGGGCTTCACCCCTCCACTTT	CASSFKGQGASPLHF
-	TRBV12-3/TRBV12-4	TRBJ2-5	few	TGTGCCAGCAGTTTAGCGCCCGGGGAAGAGACCCAGTACTTC	CASSLAPGEETQYF
-	TRBV7-9	TRBJ1-1	many	TGTGCCAGCAGCTTAGATCAGGGGAAAGCTTTCTTT	CASSLDQGKAFF
-	TRBV7-9	TRBJ2-5	-	TGTGCCAGCAACGCACGGGGCAGGGAGACCCAGTACTTC	CASNARGRETQYF
-	TRBV7-9	TRBJ1-1	many	TGTGCCAGCAGCTTAGATCCAGGGCGGAACACTGAAGCTTTCTTT	CASSLDPGRNTEAFF
TRBD1	TRBV7-2	TRBJ1-2	once	TGTGCCAGCAGCTCATCGACAGGGTCGGGCTATGGCTACACCTTC	CASSSSTGSGYGYTF
-	TRBV29-1	TRBJ2-5	-	TGCAGCGTTGACGTGACAGTGGAGACCCAGTACTTC	CSVDVTVETQYF
TRBD1	TRBV2	TRBJ1-4	-	TGTGCCAGCAGCGTAGAGTCCGGGACAGGGGAAGGAAGAGAAAAACTGTTTTTT	CASSVESGTGEGREKLFF
TRBD1	TRBV29-1	TRBJ1-1	-	TGCAGCGTTGGACAGGGGGCGAGGACTGAAGCTTTCTTT	CSVGQGARTEAFF
-	TRBV19	TRBJ2-5	-	TGTGCCAGTAGTACTCGAGGCACAGAGACCCAGTACTTC	CASSTRGTETQYF
-	TRBV20-1	TRBJ2-7	-	TGCAGTGCTCCCTCTCACAGGAACACCTACGAGCAGTACTTC	CSAPSHRNTYEQYF
TRBD1	TRBV2	TRBJ1-2	-	TGTGCCAGCAGTGAGGAATTCTGGGACAGGGGGGATGGCTACACCTTC	CASSEEFWDRGDGYTF
-	TRBV10-2	TRBJ2-7	many	TGCGCCAGCAGTGATCCTAGCGTCACCTACGAGCAGTACTTC	CASSDPSVTYEQYF
-	TRBV5-8	TRBJ1-5	-	TGCGCCAGCAGACGAACGCCGGGACACCAAAATCAGCCCCAGCATTTT	CASRRTPGHQNQPQHF
TRBD1	TRBV10-3	TRBJ1-1	few	TGTGCCATCAGGACAGGGGAGGGCACTGAAGCTTTCTTT	CAIRTGEGTEAFF
TRBD1	TRBV29-1	TRBJ1-4	-	TGCAGCGCGTCGCAGGGGGGATCTGAAAAACTGTTTTTT	CSASQGGSEKLFF
-	TRBV2	TRBJ1-1	-	TGTGCCAGCAGGGAAACCGGGGGGGAGAACACTGAAGCTTTCTTT	CASRETGGENTEAFF
-	TRBV28	TRBJ1-2	once	TGTGCCAGCAGTTTTTCCCTTTTCGGTGGCTACACCTTC	CASSFSLFGGYTF
-	TRBV7-9	TRBJ2-2	-	TGTGCCAGCAGCACACAGGACGGGGAGCTGTTTTTT	CASSTQDGELFF
TRBD1	TRBV10-2	TRBJ1-1	-	TGCGCCAGCAGAGATAGGACAGGGGTGAACACTGAAGCTTTCTTT	CASRDRTGVNTEAFF